This T cell receptor (beta chain) was identified in a study of Ad26.COV2.S vaccination and SARS-CoV-2 variants. Germline V gene sequence: CDR1 LNHDA, CDR2 SQIVND (reference sequence). This CDR3 has 14 amino acids. V was cut by 5 bases and J by 2 bases, with 10 bases left in between. Only in-frame clones appear in the TCRdb table, and some are missing; sequencing was by immunoSEQ multiplex PCR. The repertoire holds roughly 300,000 clones, with 75% to 90% as singletons. The treatment is: around 19 received Ad26.COV2.S at low or high dose, single or two shots; about five received placebo; per-sample allocation not given. Samples came from day 63 after the first vaccine or placebo injection.

The sequence was collected from a person between 18 and 65 years old who received the Ad26.COV2.S COVID-19 vaccine or a placebo. Sequencing used peripheral blood, obtained in a trial of Ad26.COV2.S vaccine versus placebo. This chain links TRBV19 with TRBJ2-1; TRBD2 might be the D (5 bases). CDR3 loop: CASSELGPYNEQFF. The CDR3 DNA follows: TGTGCCAGTAGTGAACTAGGTCCCTACAATGAGCAGTTCTTC.